The 9 T cell receptor beta chains given below trace back to one sample, sequenced in a study of cytomegalovirus exposure and HLA in healthy donors. Primers included in the PCR were 60 Vbeta and 13 Jbeta primers. Sequencing used immunoSEQ multiplex PCR; TCRdb keeps in-frame clones, though not all of them. Of 55,000 to 75,000 clones in the sample, 65% to 75% are singletons; the top ten hold 6.8%. Material: PBMCs. The receptors shown here come from a man aged 30-40 years in good health and CMV-seropositive.

This clone was counted a few times. The gene calls are TRBV4-3 and TRBJ2-1; no firm D call. Per germline, CDR1 LGHNA and CDR2 YSLEER. CDR3 length equals 15 residues. V was pared by 0 bases and J by 6 bases, with 12 bases between. CDR3 sequence: CASSQDSQYPNEQFF. CDR3 nucleotide sequence: TGCGCCAGCAGCCAAGATAGTCAATACCCCAATGAGCAGTTCTTC.

This chain uses TRBV9 with TRBJ2-7; 9 bases line up with TRBD1. The V gene's germline CDR1 is SGDLS and CDR2 YYNGEE. The CDR3 covers 15 residues. Trimming removed 4 bases from V and 2 bases from J; junction bases left unmatched: 7. The CDR3 region has the DNA TGTGCCAGCAGCCCCCTCGGGACAGGGCCCTACGAGCAGTACTTC. This gives the protein CASSPLGTGPYEQYF.

The CDR3 here is CASSHTGGGGQPQHF. Here the CDR3 DNA reads TGTGCCAGCAGCCATACAGGGGGCGGGGGACAGCCCCAGCATTTT. The chain links TRBV7-2 to TRBJ1-5, with TRBD1 identical over 9 bases. Germline values: CDR1 SGHTA, CDR2 FQGNSA. The CDR3 has 15 amino acids. The J segment lost 7 bases and the V segment lost 5 bases, leaving 9 bases of the junction unmatched.

The chain joins TRBV15 to TRBJ1-2; D uncertain. CDR3 length: 16 amino acids. Trimming removed 8 bases from V and 3 bases from J, with 22 bases in between. Germline assignment: CDR1 LNHNV and CDR2 YYDKDF (reference sequence). The CDR3 loop reads CATAEDSLLVDYGYTF. The CDR3 DNA sequence: TGTGCCACCGCGGAGGACTCATTACTAGTGGACTATGGCTACACCTTC.

This clone appeared once. The chain recombines TRBV30 with TRBJ1-1, with 10 bases fitting TRBD1. The CDR3 runs 13 residues. Per germline, CDR1 GTSNPN and CDR2 SVGIG (reference sequence). V shed 4 bases and J 9 bases; nucleotides not matched to a gene: 8. CDR3 loop: CAWTPGTGEQAFF. CDR3 sequence (DNA): TGTGCCTGGACTCCCGGGACAGGGGAGCAAGCTTTCTTT.

V usage is TRBV4-2 and J usage is TRBJ2-7, with TRBD2 as a possible D gene (5 bases). Trimming cost V 3 bases and J 0 bases, with 9 bases left between them. The length of the CDR3 is 14 residues. Looked up from germline, CDR1 is LGHNA and CDR2 is YNFKEQ. The CDR3 region has the DNA TGTGCCAGCAGCCACGGGGTTGGCTCCTACGAGCAGTACTTC. This gives the protein CASSHGVGSYEQYF.

The J gene is TRBJ1-1, the V gene TRBV13; D gene ambiguous. The germline gives CDR1 PRHDT, CDR2 FYEKMQ (reference sequence). This CDR3 comprises 14 residues. Trimming shortened V by 1 base and J by 0 bases, and 6 bases separated the two germline ends. CDR3 sequence (DNA): TGTGCCAGCAGCTTAGACTTCATGAACACTGAAGCTTTCTTT. Amino acid sequence: CASSLDFMNTEAFF.

This clone occurred a few times. CDR3 coding DNA: TGCGCCAGCAGCTTGGGGTCGAGCTCCTACGAGCAGTACTTC. It yields the protein CASSLGSSSYEQYF. The chain links TRBV5-1 to TRBJ2-7, with unresolved D. V gave up 0 bases and J gave up 0 bases, with 7 bases separating them. The CDR3 contains 14 residues. CDR1 is SGHRS and CDR2 is YFSETQ in the germline V gene.

The chain is built from TRBV28 and TRBJ2-7, with a tentative D call TRBD2 (5 bases). Trimming stripped 5 bases from V and 3 bases from J, with 8 bases between. This CDR3 has 12 amino acids. The germline gives CDR1 MDHEN, CDR2 SYDVKM. The CDR3 sequence: CASSRGYYEQYF. In nucleotides, the CDR3 is TGTGCCAGCAGTCGGGGTTACTACGAGCAGTACTTC.